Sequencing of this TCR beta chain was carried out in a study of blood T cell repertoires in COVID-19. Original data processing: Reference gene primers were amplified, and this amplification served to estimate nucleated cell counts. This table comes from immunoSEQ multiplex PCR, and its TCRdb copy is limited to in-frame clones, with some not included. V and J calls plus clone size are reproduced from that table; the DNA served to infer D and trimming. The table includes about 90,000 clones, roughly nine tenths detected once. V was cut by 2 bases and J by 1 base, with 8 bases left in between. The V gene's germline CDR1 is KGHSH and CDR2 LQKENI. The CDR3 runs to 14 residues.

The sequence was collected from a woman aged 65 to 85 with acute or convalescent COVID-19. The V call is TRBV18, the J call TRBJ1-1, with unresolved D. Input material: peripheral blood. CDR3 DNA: TGTGCCAGCTCACCATTTCAGGCGAACACTGAAGCTTTCTTT. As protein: CASSPFQANTEAFF. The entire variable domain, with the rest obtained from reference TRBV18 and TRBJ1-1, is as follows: NAGVMQNPRHLVRRRGQEARLRCSPMKGHSHVYWYRQLPEEGLKFMVYLQKENIIDESGMPKERFSAEFPKEGPSILRIQQVVRGDSAAYFCASSPFQANTEAFFGQGTRLTVV.